This entry concerns a single TCR beta chain. What it recognizes is unknown. Profiling of TCR beta VDJ combinations and CDR3 sequences used genomic DNA as template. One entry per CDR3 protein results from TCRdb running MiXCR on the reads. The top ten hold about an eighth of the sample, which has over 150,000 distinct CDR3 sequences, about 50% seen once. Flow cytometry had shown expanded CD8+CD57+ cells in the patients chosen for sequencing. The cohort consisted entirely of patients having severe acquired aplastic anemia. The entry originates in a study of CD8+CD57+ T cells in acquired aplastic anemia. Study findings and constraints: Fewer than 35 sequences, all CD8+ CDR3, were shared between patients and controls.

This receptor was taken from a human donor with aplastic anemia. Input material: sorted CD4+, CD8+, or CD8+CD57+ T cells (not recorded which) from PBMCs.

CDR3 bases: TGTGCCAGCAGCTTAGGTCTGTATACCTACGAGCAGTACTTC. Translating it yields CASSLGLYTYEQYF. The rearrangement links TRBV7-6 to TRBJ2-7; D gene unclear. Germline lookup yields CDR1 SGHVS and CDR2 FNYEAQ. The CDR3 has 14 amino acids. Trimming pared 1 base from V and 2 bases from J, leaving 9 bases between.